The 7 T cell receptor beta chains in this list originate from one sample, sequenced in a study of glioma-infiltrating T cells after dendritic cell vaccination. TCRdb keeps only in-frame clones here, not all; method: immunoSEQ multiplex PCR. The data contain around 72,000 clones, approximately 81% of them singletons. The sample was blood, taken before dendritic cell vaccination. The receptors come from a human donor with glioblastoma.

This clone appeared a single time. The chain is built from TRBV9 and TRBJ2-1, with a weak D call TRBD2 (6 bases). From germline, CDR1 is SGDLS and CDR2 YYNGEE. Trimming removed 4 bases from V and 10 bases from J, with 21 bases in between. The CDR3 extends over 15 amino acids. In DNA form, the CDR3 reads TGTGCCAGCAGCCCTGCGGGACCCTTTTGGGGGGAGCAGTTCTTC. Protein: CASSPAGPFWGEQFF.

The V gene is TRBV5-4, the J gene TRBJ1-5, with D possibly being TRBD1 (5 bases). V lost 8 bases and J lost 9, with 12 bases in between. The germline V gene encodes CDR1 SGHNT and CDR2 YYREEE (reference sequence). There are 11 residues in the CDR3. The chain's CDR3 is CARIGRGPQHF. Here the CDR3 DNA reads TGTGCCAGGATCGGGAGGGGGCCCCAGCATTTT.

This clone was recorded a few times. The chain recombines TRBV4-1 with TRBJ2-5; 9 bases are shared with TRBD1. The J call may be mistaken, given a closer DNA end match to TRBJ2-7. The CDR3 loop spans 16 amino acids. Germline V gene lookup returns CDR1 MGHRA and CDR2 YSYEKL. The CDR3 coding sequence is TGCGCCAGCAGCCAAGGCCCGGGACAGGGATTATACGAGCAGTACTTC. Translated, it gives CASSQGPGQGLYEQYF.

This chain links TRBV7-2 with TRBJ1-1; D might be TRBD1 (5 bases). Germline V gene sequence: CDR1 SGHTA, CDR2 FQGNSA. The CDR3 consists of 13 residues. V lost 5 bases, J lost 1 base, and 8 bases lay in between. The chain's CDR3 is CASSRQRNTEAFF. DNA for the CDR3: TGTGCCAGCAGCAGACAGAGGAACACTGAAGCTTTCTTT.

This clone was picked up a small number of times. The CDR3 is CASSLNPQGEAFF. The CDR3 bases are TGTGCCAGCAGTCTTAACCCCCAGGGGGAAGCTTTCTTT. This chain connects TRBV2 to TRBJ1-1, with D tentatively TRBD1 (6 bases). V lost 5 bases to trimming and J lost 8 bases, with 15 bases between them. Germline CDR1 and CDR2: SNHLY and FYNNEI. CDR3 size: 13 residues.

The chain combines TRBV30 with TRBJ2-3; 7 bases agree with TRBD1. From germline, CDR1 is GTSNPN and CDR2 SVGIG (reference sequence). This CDR3 is built from 12 residues. The J segment lost 8 bases and the V segment lost 2 bases, leaving 4 bases of the junction unmatched. Here the CDR3 reads CAWSRQGSTQYF. In DNA form, the CDR3 reads TGTGCCTGGAGTCGACAGGGCTCTACGCAGTATTTT.

This sequence joins TRBV5-1 and TRBJ1-3, with D perhaps TRBD1 (5 bases). Germline CDR1 and CDR2: SGHRS and YFSETQ. The CDR3 runs 14 residues. V was clipped by 5 bases and J by 3 bases, with 12 bases between them. The DNA for the CDR3 is TGCGCCAGCAGATCACAGGAATTTGGAAACACCATATATTTT. Amino acid sequence: CASRSQEFGNTIYF.